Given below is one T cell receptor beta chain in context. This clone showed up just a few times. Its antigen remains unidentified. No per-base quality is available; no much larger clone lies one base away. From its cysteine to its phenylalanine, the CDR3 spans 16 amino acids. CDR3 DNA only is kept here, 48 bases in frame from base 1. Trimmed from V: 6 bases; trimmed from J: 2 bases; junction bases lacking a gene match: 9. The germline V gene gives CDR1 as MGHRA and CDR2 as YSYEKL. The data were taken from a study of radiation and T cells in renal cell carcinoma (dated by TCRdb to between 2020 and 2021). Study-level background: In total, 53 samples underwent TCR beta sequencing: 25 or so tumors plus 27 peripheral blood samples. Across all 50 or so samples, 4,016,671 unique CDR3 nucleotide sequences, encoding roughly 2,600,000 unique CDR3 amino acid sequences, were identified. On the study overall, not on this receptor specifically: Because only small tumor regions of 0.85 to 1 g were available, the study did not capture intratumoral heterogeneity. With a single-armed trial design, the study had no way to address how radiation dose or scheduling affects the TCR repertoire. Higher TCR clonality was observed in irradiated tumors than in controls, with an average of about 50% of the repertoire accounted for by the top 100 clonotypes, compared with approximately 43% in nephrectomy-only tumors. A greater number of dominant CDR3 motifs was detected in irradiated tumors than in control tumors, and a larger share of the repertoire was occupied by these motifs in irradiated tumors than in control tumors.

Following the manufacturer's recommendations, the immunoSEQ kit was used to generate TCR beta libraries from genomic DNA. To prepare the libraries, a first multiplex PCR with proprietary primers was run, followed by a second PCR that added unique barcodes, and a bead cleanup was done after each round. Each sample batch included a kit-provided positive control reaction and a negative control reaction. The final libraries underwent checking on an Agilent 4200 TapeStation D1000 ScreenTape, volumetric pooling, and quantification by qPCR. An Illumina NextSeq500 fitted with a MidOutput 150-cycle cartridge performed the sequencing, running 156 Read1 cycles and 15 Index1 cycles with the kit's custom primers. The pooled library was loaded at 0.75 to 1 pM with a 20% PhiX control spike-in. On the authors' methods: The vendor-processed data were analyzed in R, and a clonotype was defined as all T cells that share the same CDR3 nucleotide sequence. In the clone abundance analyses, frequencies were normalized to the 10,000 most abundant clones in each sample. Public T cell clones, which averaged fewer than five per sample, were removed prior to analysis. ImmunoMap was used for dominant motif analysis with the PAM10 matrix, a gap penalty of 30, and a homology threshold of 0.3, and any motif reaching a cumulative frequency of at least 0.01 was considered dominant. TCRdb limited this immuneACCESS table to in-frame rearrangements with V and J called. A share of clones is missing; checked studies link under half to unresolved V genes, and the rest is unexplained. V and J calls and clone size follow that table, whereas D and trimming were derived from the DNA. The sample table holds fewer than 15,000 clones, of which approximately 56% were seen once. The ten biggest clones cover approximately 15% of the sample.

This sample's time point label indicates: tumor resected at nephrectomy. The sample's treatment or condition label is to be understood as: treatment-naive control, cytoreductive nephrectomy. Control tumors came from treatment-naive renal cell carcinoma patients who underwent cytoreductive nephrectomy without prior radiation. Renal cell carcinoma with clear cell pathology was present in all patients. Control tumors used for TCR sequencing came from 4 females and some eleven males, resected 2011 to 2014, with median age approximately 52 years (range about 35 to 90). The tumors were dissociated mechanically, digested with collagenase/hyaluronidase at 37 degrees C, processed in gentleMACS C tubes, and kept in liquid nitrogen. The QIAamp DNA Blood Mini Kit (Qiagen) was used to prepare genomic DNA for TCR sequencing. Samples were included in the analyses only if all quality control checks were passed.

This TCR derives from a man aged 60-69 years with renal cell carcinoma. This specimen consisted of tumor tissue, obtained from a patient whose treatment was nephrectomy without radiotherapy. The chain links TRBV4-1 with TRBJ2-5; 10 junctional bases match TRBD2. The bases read TGCGCCAGCAGTCGCTTTACTAGCGGGGTGCAAGAGACCCAGTACTTC. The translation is CASSRFTSGVQETQYF.